Listed below are T cell receptor beta chains from one sample, sequenced in a study of blood T cell repertoires in COVID-19. Clones were read by immunoSEQ multiplex PCR, and TCRdb kept only the in-frame ones, dropping some. The table lists 350,000 to 500,000 clones, about 90% of them singletons, with 0.7% to 0.85% in the top ten. The sample comprised peripheral blood. The receptors shown here come from a man between 18 and 35 years old with COVID-19, enrolled during active disease. The CDR3 runs from the conserved cysteine through the conserved F or W. A D gene is named only where the DNA matches it firmly. Part of the rows lack a size; the others show once, few, many or a class for expanded clones.

>.|.|TRBJ1-2|TRBV27
TGTGCCAGCAGTCCCTCGACAGGCTATGGCTACACCTTC
CASSPSTGYGYTF
>TRBD1|.|TRBJ1-4|TRBV6-5
TGTGCCAGCATCCGGGACAGGGGAAATGAAAAACTGTTTTTT
CASIRDRGNEKLFF
>.|once|TRBJ1-6|TRBV6-5
TGTGCCAGCAGTTTCCTTGGGGCCTTCGGAAGTTCACCCCTCCACTTT
CASSFLGAFGSSPLHF
>.|.|TRBJ1-4|TRBV7-9
TGTGCCAGCAGCCCCCTTCAGGGCACTAATGAAAAACTGTTTTTT
CASSPLQGTNEKLFF
>.|.|TRBJ2-3|TRBV20-1
TGCAGTGCACGACTAGTTGACACGCAGTATTTT
CSARLVDTQYF
>TRBD1|few|TRBJ1-2|TRBV6-5
TGTGCCAGCGAGCAGGGGGCTAAAGACTATGGCTACACCTTC
CASEQGAKDYGYTF
>.|.|TRBJ1-4|TRBV6-5
TGTGCCAGCAGAACCCAGGGGGAAAAACTGTTTTTT
CASRTQGEKLFF
>TRBD1|.|TRBJ2-7|TRBV19
TGTGCCAGCGGACAGGGTGCCTACGAGCAGTACTTC
CASGQGAYEQYF
>TRBD2|.|TRBJ2-1|TRBV12-5
TGTGCTAGTGGTTTGCGCAGCGGGAGCTGGAATGAGCAGTTCTTC
CASGLRSGSWNEQFF
>.|.|TRBJ1-4|TRBV7-3
TGTGCCAGCAGCTTGAGGGTGGGTGAAAAACTGTTTTTT
CASSLRVGEKLFF